This T cell receptor beta chain was recorded in a study of shared clonotypes between healthy human individuals. Libraries were prepared by immunoSEQ multiplex PCR; TCRdb keeps only in-frame clonotypes and omits some of them. The sample yields about 580,000 clones, roughly 98% seen once. The CDR3 totals 15 residues. Germline V gives CDR1 SGHNT, CDR2 YENEEA. V was clipped by 5 bases and J by 5 bases, with 15 bases between them. CD45RO-negative, CCR7-selected cells formed the naive CD8 fraction, which excluded terminally differentiated effector memory CD45RA+ cells. Sequencing was carried out using naive CD8+ T cells sorted from blood. The sequence derives from a man aged 25-45 years in good health. V usage is TRBV11-3 and J usage is TRBJ2-2, with a possible D match to TRBD1 (6 bases). The CDR3 here is CASSDLLGGTGELFF. CDR3 coding DNA: TGTGCCAGCAGCGACCTACTAGGGGGAACCGGGGAGCTGTTTTTT.